Below, 3 T cell receptor beta chains from the same sample are listed, as sequenced in a study of blood T cell repertoires in COVID-19. Here immunoSEQ multiplex PCR was the method, and the copy in TCRdb shows in-frame clones only, minus some. The table lists roughly 120,000 clones, around 80% of them singletons. Sequenced sample: peripheral blood. The receptors stem from a man between 65 and 85 years old with acute or convalescent COVID-19.

Only a few counts were recorded for this clone. The CDR3 coding sequence is TGTGCCAGCAGCTTAAGGCCGGGCAGGGTGAGCTATGGCTACACCTTC. As protein: CASSLRPGRVSYGYTF. The J gene is TRBJ1-2, the V gene TRBV7-2, with D perhaps TRBD1 (5 bases). The V gene lost 2 bases and the J gene lost 4 bases, with 17 bases spanning the gap. The CDR3 extends over 16 amino acids. The germline gives CDR1 SGHTA, CDR2 FQGNSA.

V usage is TRBV5-6 and J usage is TRBJ1-3, with 9 bases identical to TRBD1. The CDR3 totals 16 residues. CDR1 and CDR2 (germline): SGHDT, YYEEEE. The trim removed 4 bases at V and 0 bases at J, leaving 5 bases unmatched. The CDR3 sequence is CASSGTGPASGNTIYF. CDR3 bases: TGTGCCAGCAGCGGGACAGGGCCAGCCTCTGGAAACACCATATATTTT.

The V call is TRBV27, the J call TRBJ1-6; 8 nucleotides line up with TRBD1. This CDR3 has 15 amino acids. Germline lookup yields CDR1 MNHEY and CDR2 SMNVEV (reference sequence). With 3 bases clipped from V and 6 bases from J, the junction kept 4 bases outside the gene matches. CDR3 DNA: TGTGCCAGCAGTTTGCGACAGGGGCGTAATTCACCCCTCCACTTT. Translated: CASSLRQGRNSPLHF.